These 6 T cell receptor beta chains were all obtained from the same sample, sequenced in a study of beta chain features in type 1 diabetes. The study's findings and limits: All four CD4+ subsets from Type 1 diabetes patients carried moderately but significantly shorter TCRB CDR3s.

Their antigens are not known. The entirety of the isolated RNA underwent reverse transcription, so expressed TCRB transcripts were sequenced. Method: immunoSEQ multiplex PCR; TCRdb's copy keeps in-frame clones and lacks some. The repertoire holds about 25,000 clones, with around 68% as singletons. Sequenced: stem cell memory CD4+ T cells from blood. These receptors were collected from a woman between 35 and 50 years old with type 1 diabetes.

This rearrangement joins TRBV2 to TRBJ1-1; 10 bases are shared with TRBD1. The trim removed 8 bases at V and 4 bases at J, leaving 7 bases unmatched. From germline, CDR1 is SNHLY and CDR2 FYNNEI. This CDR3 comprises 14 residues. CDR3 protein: CASRRRQGATEAFF. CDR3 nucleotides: TGTGCCAGCCGGCGGAGACAGGGGGCCACTGAAGCTTTCTTT.

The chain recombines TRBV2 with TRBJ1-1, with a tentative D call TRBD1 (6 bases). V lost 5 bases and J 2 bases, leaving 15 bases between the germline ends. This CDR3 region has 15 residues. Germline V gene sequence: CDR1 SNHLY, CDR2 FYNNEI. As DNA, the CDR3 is TGTGCCAGCAGTCTCCGGACAGCGACAAACACTGAAGCTTTCTTT. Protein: CASSLRTATNTEAFF. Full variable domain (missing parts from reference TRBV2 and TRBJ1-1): EPEVTQTPSHQVTQMGQEVILRCVPISNHLYFYWYRQILGQKVEFLVSFYNNEISEKSEIFDDQFSVERPDGSNFTLKIRSTKLEDSAMYFCASSLRTATNTEAFFGQGTRLTVV.

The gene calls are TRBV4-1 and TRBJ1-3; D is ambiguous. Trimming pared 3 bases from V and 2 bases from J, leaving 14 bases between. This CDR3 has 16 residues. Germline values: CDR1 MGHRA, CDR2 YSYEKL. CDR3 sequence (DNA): TGCGCCAGCAGCCATATATCCAATCGGGCTGGAAACACCATATATTTT. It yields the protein CASSHISNRAGNTIYF.

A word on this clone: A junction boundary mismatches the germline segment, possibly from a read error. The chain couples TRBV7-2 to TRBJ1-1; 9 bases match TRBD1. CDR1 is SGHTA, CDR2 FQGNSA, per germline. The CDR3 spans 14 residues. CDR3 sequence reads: CASSSQGANTEAFF. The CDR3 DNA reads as TGCGCCAGCAGCTCACAGGGGGCGAACACTGAAGCTTTCTTT. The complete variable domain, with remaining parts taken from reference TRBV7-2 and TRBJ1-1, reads GAGVSQSPSNKVTEKGKDVELRCDPISGHTALYWYRQSLGQGLEFLIYFQGNSAPDKSGLPSDRFSAERTGGSVSTLTIQRTQQEDSAVYLCASSSQGANTEAFFGQGTRLTVV.

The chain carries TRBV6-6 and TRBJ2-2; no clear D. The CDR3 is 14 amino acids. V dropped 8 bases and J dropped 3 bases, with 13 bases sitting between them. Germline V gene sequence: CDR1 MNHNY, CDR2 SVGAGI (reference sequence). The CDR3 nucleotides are TGTGCCAGCGCTTACAGTCCTGACACCGGGGAGCTGTTTTTT. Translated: CASAYSPDTGELFF.

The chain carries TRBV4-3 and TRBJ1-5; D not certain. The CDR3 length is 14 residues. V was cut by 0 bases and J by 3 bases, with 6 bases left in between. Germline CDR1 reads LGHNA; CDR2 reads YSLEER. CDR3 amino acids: CASSQEENNQPQHF. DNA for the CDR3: TGCGCCAGCAGCCAAGAAGAGAACAATCAGCCCCAGCATTTT.